The 26 T cell receptor beta chains below all came from one sample that was sequenced in a study of cytomegalovirus exposure and HLA in healthy donors (dated by TCRdb to about 2017). The protocol used for the library was the immunoSEQ multiplex PCR assay. For the multiplex PCR, a mixture combining 60 forward primers for TCR Vbeta segments and 13 reverse primers for TCR Jbeta segments was used. In TCRdb, the immuneACCESS table is reduced to in-frame sequences with V and J assigned. These tables do not hold every clone; where another copy was compared, an unresolved V gene accounts for under half, and the others remain unexplained. The sample's table lists a count of 200,000 or so clones. 0.74% of the sample goes to the ten largest clones. The sequenced sample was PBMCs. These TCRs come from a boy aged 5 to 17 in good health and CMV-seronegative.

The chain has TRBV10-2 and TRBJ2-3; D remains unclear. The length of the CDR3 is 15 residues. Germline V gene lookup returns CDR1 WSHSY and CDR2 SAAADI. Trimming removed 6 bases from V and 1 base from J, with 14 bases in between. CDR3 protein: CASRILGSGTDTQYF. As DNA, the CDR3 is TGCGCCAGCAGGATCCTAGGTTCTGGCACAGATACGCAGTATTTT.

V usage is TRBV30 and J usage is TRBJ1-5; 7 nucleotides align to TRBD1. CDR3 length equals 12 residues. The germline CDR1 and CDR2 sequences are GTSNPN and SVGIG (reference sequence). V was clipped by 3 bases and J by 7 bases; unmatched bases: 3. CDR3 sequence: CAWSRDSQPQHF. The CDR3 coding sequence is TGTGCCTGGAGCAGGGACAGCCAGCCCCAGCATTTT. Together with reference TRBV30 and TRBJ1-5, the CDR3 gives the full variable domain: SQTIHQWPATLVQPVGSPLSLECTVEGTSNPNLYWYRQAAGRGLQLLFYSVGIGQISSEVPQNLSASRPQDRQFILSSKKLLLSDSGFYLCAWSRDSQPQHFGDGTRLSIL.

V gene TRBV11-2 combines with J gene TRBJ2-5, with unresolved D. The CDR3 has 12 amino acids. CDR1 SGHAT and CDR2 FQNNGV come from the germline V gene. Trimming took 7 bases from V and 2 from J, leaving 8 bases between them. CDR3 sequence reads: CASNRVQETQYF. The CDR3 DNA reads TGTGCCAGCAACCGGGTACAAGAGACCCAGTACTTC.

V usage is TRBV28 and J usage is TRBJ1-5; 8 bases line up with TRBD1. Germline assignment: CDR1 MDHEN and CDR2 SYDVKM. This CDR3 contains 17 residues. The trim removed 5 bases at V and 6 bases at J, leaving 15 bases unmatched. The CDR3 loop is CASSPITDRAQGQPQHF. The DNA for the CDR3 is TGTGCCAGCAGTCCTATCACGGACAGGGCGCAGGGTCAGCCCCAGCATTTT. The full variable domain, completed using reference TRBV28 and TRBJ1-5, is DVKVTQSSRYLVKRTGEKVFLECVQDMDHENMFWYRQDPGLGLRLIYFSYDVKMKEKGDIPEGYSVSREKKERFSLILESASTNQTSMYLCASSPITDRAQGQPQHFGDGTRLSIL.

The genes are TRBV7-3 and TRBJ2-3; D remains unclear. CDR1 is SGHTA, CDR2 FQGTGA, per germline. V gave up 6 bases and J gave up 6 bases, with 10 bases separating them. The CDR3 loop spans 12 amino acids. DNA for the CDR3: TGTGCCAGCAGTCAGGCGTCGGATACGCAGTATTTT. It specifies CASSQASDTQYF.

The J gene is TRBJ2-4, the V gene TRBV7-8; weak D call: TRBD1 (6 bases). CDR3 length equals 17 residues. Germline CDR1 reads SGHVS; CDR2 reads FQNEAQ. V gave up 1 base and J gave up 2 bases, with 15 bases separating them. The CDR3 region has the DNA TGTGCCAGCAGCTTAGGTCGGGCAGGGGCCTCCAAAAACATTCAGTACTTC. Translation: CASSLGRAGASKNIQYF.

V gene TRBV5-5 combines with J gene TRBJ1-5; TRBD1 matches at 8 bases. Looked up from germline, CDR1 is SGHKS and CDR2 is YYEKEE (reference sequence). The J segment lost 4 bases and the V segment lost 3 bases, leaving 3 bases of the junction unmatched. There are 14 residues in the CDR3. CDR3 bases: TGTGCCAGCAGCTACGGACAGGGAAATCAGCCCCAGCATTTT. Amino acids: CASSYGQGNQPQHF.

This chain links TRBV15 with TRBJ1-4; D may be TRBD1 (5 bases). CDR1 is LNHNV, CDR2 YYDKDF, per germline (reference sequence). Trimming shortened V by 0 bases and J by 14 bases, and 16 bases separated the two germline ends. CDR3 length equals 14 residues. CDR3 sequence reads: CATSRDREGQDLFF. CDR3 DNA: TGTGCCACCAGCAGAGATCGGGAGGGGCAGGATCTGTTTTTT.

The genes are TRBV7-9 and TRBJ1-1; 8 bases are shared with TRBD1. CDR1 is SEHNR and CDR2 is FQNEAQ in the germline V gene (reference sequence). This CDR3 comprises 15 residues. J was trimmed by 4 bases and V by 4 bases; bases with no gene match: 8. The CDR3 loop is CASSWGQVAGTEAFF. CDR3 bases: TGTGCCAGCAGCTGGGGACAGGTAGCCGGCACTGAAGCTTTCTTT.

The V and J genes are TRBV11-2 and TRBJ2-3; D may be TRBD2 (7 bases). Trimming shortened V by 0 bases and J by 2 bases, and 12 bases separated the two germline ends. The germline CDR1 and CDR2 sequences are SGHAT and FQNNGV. This CDR3 has 16 residues. The CDR3 sequence: CASSLERGLPTDTQYF. The DNA of the CDR3 is TGTGCCAGCAGCTTAGAGCGGGGGCTTCCCACAGATACGCAGTATTTT.

The chain has TRBV7-9 and TRBJ1-1; 10 bases map to TRBD1. The trim removed 3 bases at V and 5 bases at J, leaving 3 bases unmatched. This CDR3 is built from 14 residues. Germline V CDR1 and CDR2: SEHNR, FQNEAQ (reference sequence). The CDR3 region is CASSLTGGFTEAFF. The DNA for the CDR3 is TGTGCCAGCAGCTTGACAGGGGGCTTTACTGAAGCTTTCTTT.

This chain connects TRBV7-6 to TRBJ1-2; 9 nucleotides line up with TRBD1. From germline, CDR1 is SGHVS and CDR2 FNYEAQ. This CDR3 region has 13 residues. V gave up 5 bases and J gave up 6 bases; unmatched junction bases: 4. As DNA, the CDR3 is TGTGCCAGCAGCCAGGGACAGGGTCATGGCTACACCTTC. As protein: CASSQGQGHGYTF.

The rearrangement links TRBV4-1 to TRBJ2-7; D is uncertain. Germline V gives CDR1 MGHRA, CDR2 YSYEKL. V was trimmed by 0 bases and J by 0 bases, leaving 9 bases between them. The length of the CDR3 is 15 residues. The CDR3 bases are TGCGCCAGCAGCCAAGATCTCACAGACTCCTACGAGCAGTACTTC. It specifies CASSQDLTDSYEQYF.

The V and J genes are TRBV30 and TRBJ1-5; D is possibly TRBD1 (5 bases). The germline CDR1 and CDR2 sequences are GTSNPN and SVGIG (reference sequence). This CDR3 has 15 amino acids. Trimming left V 5 bases short and J 3 bases short, with 17 bases between. In DNA, the CDR3 is TGTGCCTGGGGGGAAGGCCTACAGGTCAATCAGCCCCAGCATTTT. The encoded protein is CAWGEGLQVNQPQHF.

V is TRBV28 and J is TRBJ2-7, with D perhaps TRBD1 (5 bases). V was cut by 6 bases and J by 7 bases, with 19 bases left in between. Per the germline V gene, CDR1 is MDHEN and CDR2 is SYDVKM. The CDR3 extends over 14 amino acids. The CDR3 region is CASSPTGRALEQYF. CDR3 bases: TGTGCCAGCAGCCCGACTGGCAGGGCTCTAGAGCAGTACTTC.

This rearrangement joins TRBV6-5 to TRBJ2-1; maybe TRBD2 (5 bases). Germline V gives CDR1 MNHEY, CDR2 SVGAGI. The CDR3 has 13 residues. With 7 bases removed from V and 10 bases from J, the gap between germline ends came to 17 bases. The CDR3 protein is CASTDPLTREQFF. Here the CDR3 DNA reads TGTGCCAGCACCGACCCCTTAACTAGAGAGCAGTTCTTC.

This chain links TRBV6-5 with TRBJ2-5; TRBD1 agrees at 7 bases. The trim removed 0 bases at V and 5 bases at J, leaving 3 bases unmatched. The CDR3 is made up of 14 amino acids. The V gene's germline CDR1 is MNHEY and CDR2 SVGAGI. The CDR3 bases are TGTGCCAGCAGTTACTCGAGGGGGCAGGAGACCCAGTACTTC. Encoded protein: CASSYSRGQETQYF.

The genes are TRBV30 and TRBJ1-2; 7 nucleotides match TRBD1. The CDR3 length is 14 residues. V shed 0 bases, J shed 4 bases, and the junction held 5 bases outside the gene matches. The germline gives CDR1 GTSNPN, CDR2 SVGIG (reference sequence). In DNA form, the CDR3 reads TGTGCCTGGAGTGTCAACAGGGGCCCCTATGGCTACACCTTC. The encoded protein is CAWSVNRGPYGYTF.

This chain connects TRBV5-1 to TRBJ2-1; 9 nucleotides agree with TRBD2. V shed 5 bases and J 7 bases; nucleotides not matched to a gene: 7. There are 14 residues in the CDR3. Per germline, CDR1 SGHRS and CDR2 YFSETQ. This chain's CDR3 is CASSLAGRGNEQFF. CDR3 bases: TGCGCCAGCAGTCTAGCGGGGCGGGGGAATGAGCAGTTCTTC.

This sequence joins TRBV11-1 and TRBJ2-5, with TRBD2 as a possible D gene (5 bases). The J call may not be correct, given that the DNA end is closer to TRBJ2-7. This CDR3 spans 13 amino acids. Germline V lookup: CDR1 SGHAT, CDR2 FQDESV (reference sequence). In DNA form, the CDR3 reads TGTGCCAGCAGCGCGGACTCAACCTACGAGCAGTACTTC. It translates to CASSADSTYEQYF.

The chain employs TRBV7-6 and TRBJ2-3, with a possible D match to TRBD2 (7 bases). CDR3 length: 17 residues. Germline V lookup: CDR1 SGHVS, CDR2 FNYEAQ. Trimming took 4 bases from V and 4 from J, leaving 21 bases between them. As DNA, the CDR3 is TGTGCCAGCAGCTCTTCGTGGTCGGGGGGCGTCCCAGATACGCAGTATTTT. Amino acid sequence: CASSSSWSGGVPDTQYF.

The chain carries TRBV5-5 and TRBJ1-3, with D unresolved. The germline CDR1 and CDR2 sequences are SGHKS and YYEKEE (reference sequence). Trimming left V 4 bases short and J 3 bases short, with 11 bases between. The CDR3 is made up of 14 amino acids. In DNA form, the CDR3 reads TGTGCCAGCAGCCAGACTCCGCGTGGAAACACCATATATTTT. This translates into CASSQTPRGNTIYF.

The chain recombines TRBV7-2 with TRBJ2-7, with 8 bases lining up with TRBD2. Losses at the gene ends were 5 bases for V and 3 bases for J; bases not matched to a gene: 15. In germline, CDR1 is SGHTA, CDR2 FQGNSA. This CDR3 has 17 amino acids. CDR3 sequence reads: CASSPDVGAGAIYEQYF. The CDR3 region has the DNA TGTGCCAGCAGCCCCGACGTAGGAGCGGGGGCTATCTACGAGCAGTACTTC.

The J gene is TRBJ1-1, the V gene TRBV13; D remains ambiguous. Germline values: CDR1 PRHDT, CDR2 FYEKMQ (reference sequence). Deletions cut 1 base from V and 5 bases from J, with 23 bases between. The CDR3 is 18 amino acids. The CDR3 loop reads CASSLADYTGKEATEAFF. The CDR3 region has the DNA TGTGCCAGCAGCTTAGCCGATTACACGGGAAAGGAGGCGACTGAAGCTTTCTTT.

The chain uses TRBV30 and TRBJ1-5; 9 positions match TRBD1. V shed 2 bases and J 4 bases; nucleotides not matched to a gene: 15. Germline assignment: CDR1 GTSNPN and CDR2 SVGIG (reference sequence). The CDR3 spans 18 residues. CDR3 in DNA: TGTGCCTGGAGTCATCCACTTGGGACAGGGAAGAGAAATCAGCCCCAGCATTTT. Protein product: CAWSHPLGTGKRNQPQHF.

This CDR3 reads CASSEDGTGYGYTF. The CDR3 region has the DNA TGTGCCAGCAGTGAAGATGGGACAGGCTATGGCTACACCTTC. The chain has TRBV6-1 and TRBJ1-2; the match to TRBD1 covers 8 bases. CDR1 and CDR2 from the germline V gene are MNHNS and SASEGT. V trimming: 1 base; J trimming: 4 bases; junction bases outside the gene matches: 2. CDR3 length: 14 residues.